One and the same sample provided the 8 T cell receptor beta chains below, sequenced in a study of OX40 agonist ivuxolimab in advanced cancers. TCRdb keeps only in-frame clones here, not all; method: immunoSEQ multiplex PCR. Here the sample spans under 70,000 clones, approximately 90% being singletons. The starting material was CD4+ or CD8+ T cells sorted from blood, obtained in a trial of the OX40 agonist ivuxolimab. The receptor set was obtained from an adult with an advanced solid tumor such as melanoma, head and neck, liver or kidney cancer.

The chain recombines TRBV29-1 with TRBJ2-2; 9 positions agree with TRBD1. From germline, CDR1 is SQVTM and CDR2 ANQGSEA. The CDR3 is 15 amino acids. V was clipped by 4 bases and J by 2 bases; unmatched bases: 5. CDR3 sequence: CSVAPGQGNTGELFF. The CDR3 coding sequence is TGCAGCGTTGCCCCGGGACAGGGCAACACCGGGGAGCTGTTTTTT.

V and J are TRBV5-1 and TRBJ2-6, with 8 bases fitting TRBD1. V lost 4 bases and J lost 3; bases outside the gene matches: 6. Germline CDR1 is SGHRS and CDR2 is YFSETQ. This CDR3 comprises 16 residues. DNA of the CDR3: TGCGCCAGCAGCGCCACGGGACAGGATGGGGCCAACGTCCTGACTTTC. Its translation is CASSATGQDGANVLTF.

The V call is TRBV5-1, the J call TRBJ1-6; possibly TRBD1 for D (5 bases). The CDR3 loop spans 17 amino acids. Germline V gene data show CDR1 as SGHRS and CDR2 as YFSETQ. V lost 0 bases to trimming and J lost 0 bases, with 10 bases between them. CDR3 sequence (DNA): TGCGCCAGCAGCTTGGCAGGCGGGGCCTCCTATAATTCACCCCTCCACTTT. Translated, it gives CASSLAGGASYNSPLHF.

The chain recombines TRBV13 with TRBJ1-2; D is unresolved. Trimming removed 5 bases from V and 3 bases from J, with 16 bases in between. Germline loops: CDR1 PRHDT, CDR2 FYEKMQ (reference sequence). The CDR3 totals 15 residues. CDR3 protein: CASSLGSRPHYGYTF. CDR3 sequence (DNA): TGTGCCAGCAGCCTGGGATCCCGACCTCACTATGGCTACACCTTC.

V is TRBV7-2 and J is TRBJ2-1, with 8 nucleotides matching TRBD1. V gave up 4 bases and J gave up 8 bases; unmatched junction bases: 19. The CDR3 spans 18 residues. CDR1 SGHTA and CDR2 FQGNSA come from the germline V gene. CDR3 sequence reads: CASSSPRQGPSSWYEQFF. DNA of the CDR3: TGTGCCAGCAGCTCCCCAAGACAGGGGCCCTCTTCTTGGTATGAGCAGTTCTTC.

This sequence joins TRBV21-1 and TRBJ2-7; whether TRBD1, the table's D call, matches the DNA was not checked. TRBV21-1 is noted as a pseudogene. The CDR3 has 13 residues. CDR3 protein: CASSIEDRTEQYF. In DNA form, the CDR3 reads TGTGCCAGCAGCATCGAGGACAGGACCGAGCAGTACTTC.

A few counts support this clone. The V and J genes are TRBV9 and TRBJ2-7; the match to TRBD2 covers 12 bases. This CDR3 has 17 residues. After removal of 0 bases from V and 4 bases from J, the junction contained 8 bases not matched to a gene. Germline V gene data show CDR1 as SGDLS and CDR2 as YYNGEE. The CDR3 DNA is TGTGCCAGCAGCGTAGGGCTAGCGGGAGGGGCGGTTTACGAGCAGTACTTC. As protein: CASSVGLAGGAVYEQYF.

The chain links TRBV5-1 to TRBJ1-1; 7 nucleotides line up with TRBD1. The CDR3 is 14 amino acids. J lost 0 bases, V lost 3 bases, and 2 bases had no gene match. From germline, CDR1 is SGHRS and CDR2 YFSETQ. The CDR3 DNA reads TGCGCCAGCAGCTCAACAGGGGTGAACACTGAAGCTTTCTTT. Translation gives CASSSTGVNTEAFF.